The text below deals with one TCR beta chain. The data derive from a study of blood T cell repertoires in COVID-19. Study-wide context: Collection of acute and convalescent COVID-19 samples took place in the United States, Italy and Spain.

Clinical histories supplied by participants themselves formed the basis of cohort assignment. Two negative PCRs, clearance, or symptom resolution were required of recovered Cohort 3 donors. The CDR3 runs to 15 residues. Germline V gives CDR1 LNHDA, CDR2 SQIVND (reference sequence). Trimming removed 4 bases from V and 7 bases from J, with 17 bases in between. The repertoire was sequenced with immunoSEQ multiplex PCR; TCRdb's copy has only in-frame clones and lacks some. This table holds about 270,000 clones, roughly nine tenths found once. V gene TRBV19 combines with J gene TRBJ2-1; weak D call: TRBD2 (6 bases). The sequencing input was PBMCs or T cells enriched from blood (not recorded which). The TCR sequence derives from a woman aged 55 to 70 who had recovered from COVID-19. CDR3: CASSTVSGFGNEQFF. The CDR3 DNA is TGTGCCAGTAGTACCGTTAGCGGTTTCGGGAATGAGCAGTTCTTC. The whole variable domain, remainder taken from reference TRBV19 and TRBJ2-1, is DGGITQSPKYLFRKEGQNVTLSCEQNLNHDAMYWYRQDPGQGLRLIYYSQIVNDFQKGDIAEGYSVSREKKESFPLTVTSAQKNPTAFYLCASSTVSGFGNEQFFGPGTRLTVL.